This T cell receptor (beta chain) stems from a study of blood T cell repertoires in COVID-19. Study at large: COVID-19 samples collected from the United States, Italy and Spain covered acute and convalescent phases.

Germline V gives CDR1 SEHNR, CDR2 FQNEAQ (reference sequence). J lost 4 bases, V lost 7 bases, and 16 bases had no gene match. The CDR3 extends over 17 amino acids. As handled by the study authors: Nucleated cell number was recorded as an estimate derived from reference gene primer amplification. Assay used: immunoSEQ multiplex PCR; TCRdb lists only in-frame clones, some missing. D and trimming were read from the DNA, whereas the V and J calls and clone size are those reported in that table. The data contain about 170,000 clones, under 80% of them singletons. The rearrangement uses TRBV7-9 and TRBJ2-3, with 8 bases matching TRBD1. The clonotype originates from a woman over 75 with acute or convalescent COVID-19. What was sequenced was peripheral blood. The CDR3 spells CASTMNMIRGLSDTQYF. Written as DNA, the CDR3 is TGTGCCAGCACCATGAACATGATCAGGGGGCTCTCAGATACGCAGTATTTT.